This is a list of T cell receptor beta chains from one sample in a study of blood T cell repertoires in COVID-19. Produced via immunoSEQ multiplex PCR; TCRdb's table is partial and in-frame only. The data show about 340,000 clones, 92% seen once. Sequenced input: PBMCs or T cells enriched from blood (not recorded which). The receptors originated from a woman in her 30s who had recovered from COVID-19. CDR3s include the opening cysteine and the closing phenylalanine or tryptophan. D genes are given only for firm matches. Some rows mark clone size as missing; the rest say once, few, many or name a class of expanded clone.

size	J	V	D	DNA	CDR3
-	TRBJ2-7	TRBV4-1	-	TGCGCCAGCAGCCAGGGGGCCGGGAACGAGCAGTACTTC	CASSQGAGNEQYF
-	TRBJ2-1	TRBV6-2/TRBV6-3	TRBD2	TGTGCCAGCAGTTACATAAGCGGGGGTTCCTACAATGAGCAGTTCTTC	CASSYISGGSYNEQFF
-	TRBJ2-3	TRBV2	-	TGTGCCAGCAGGCCAGGGGTCACAGATACGCAGTATTTT	CASRPGVTDTQYF
-	TRBJ2-1	TRBV3-1/TRBV3-2	-	TGTGCCAGCAGCCAGAGACACTACAATGAGCAGTTCTTC	CASSQRHYNEQFF
-	TRBJ1-2	TRBV7-9	-	TGTGCCAGCAGCCCCTGGGAGGTGGGAGGAGGCTATGGCTACACCTTC	CASSPWEVGGGYGYTF
-	TRBJ2-7	TRBV2	-	TGTGCCAGCAGTGAAGGGCACAGCTTATACTACGAGCAGTACTTC	CASSEGHSLYYEQYF
-	TRBJ2-3	TRBV24-1	-	TGTGCCACCAGTAGCTGGTACAGGGCCGAGGGTGGTACAGATACGCAGTATTTT	CATSSWYRAEGGTDTQYF
once	TRBJ2-7	TRBV23-1	-	TGCGCCAGCAGTCAATCGCCCAGGGGGCAGTACTTC	CASSQSPRGQYF
once	TRBJ1-3	TRBV28	-	TGTGCCACCAGAGAAGACAGTATCTCTGGAAACACCATATATTTT	CATREDSISGNTIYF
-	TRBJ2-1	TRBV5-1	-	TGCGCCAGCAGCTGGGGGGTTAGCCAGAACAATGAGCAGTTCTTC	CASSWGVSQNNEQFF
-	TRBJ1-3	TRBV4-2	TRBD1	TGTGCCAGCAGCCAGAAGGGGGCGGGGGGAAACACCATATATTTT	CASSQKGAGGNTIYF
-	TRBJ1-1	TRBV4-3	-	TGCGCCAGCAGCCAAGATGGGGGGTCCACTGAAGCTTTCTTT	CASSQDGGSTEAFF
-	TRBJ2-7	TRBV4-2	-	TGTGCCAGCAGCCCCGGACAGTACGAGCAGTACTTC	CASSPGQYEQYF
-	TRBJ1-6	TRBV6-4	-	TGTGCCAGCACGACCCACCGCAAGCGGGGGCGAGATTCACCCCTCCACTTT	CASTTHRKRGRDSPLHF
-	TRBJ2-5	TRBV9	TRBD2	TGTGCCAGCAGCGTAGGAGCGCTAGCGGGAGTATCGGAGACCCAGTACTTC	CASSVGALAGVSETQYF